Listed below are T cell receptor beta chains from one sample, sequenced in a study of blood T cell repertoires in COVID-19. Sequencing used immunoSEQ multiplex PCR; TCRdb keeps in-frame clones, though not all of them. The sample has some 300,000 clones; 70% to 90% are singletons. Sequenced material: peripheral blood. These receptors all stem from a man between 70 and 80 years old with acute or convalescent COVID-19. Each CDR3 is given with its conserved first and last residue. A D gene is named only where the DNA matches it firmly. Clone size is not always given. Where it is, it says once, few, many or a class for expanded clones.

v_gene: TRBV7-9
j_gene: TRBJ2-1
d_gene: NA
abundance: NA
CDR3nt: TGTGCCAGCAGCTTAGCGGGGCCTGTGAACAATGAGCAGTTCTTC
CDR3aa: CASSLAGPVNNEQFF

v_gene: TRBV3-1/TRBV3-2
j_gene: TRBJ1-2
d_gene: NA
abundance: NA
CDR3nt: TGTGCCAGCAGCCAAGATACGGTATATGGCTACACCTTC
CDR3aa: CASSQDTVYGYTF

v_gene: TRBV19
j_gene: TRBJ2-1
d_gene: NA
abundance: once
CDR3nt: TGTGCCAGTAGTACCCGGGACTGGAGATACAATGAGCAGTTCTTC
CDR3aa: CASSTRDWRYNEQFF

v_gene: TRBV28
j_gene: TRBJ1-2
d_gene: TRBD1
abundance: once
CDR3nt: TGTGCCAGCAGAACCCCGGGACAGGGGCGTAATGGCTACACCTTC
CDR3aa: CASRTPGQGRNGYTF

v_gene: TRBV7-2
j_gene: TRBJ1-6
d_gene: NA
abundance: NA
CDR3nt: TGTGCCAGCAGCTTAAGATTCGGAATCGGGGGTTCACCCCTCCACTTT
CDR3aa: CASSLRFGIGGSPLHF

v_gene: TRBV13
j_gene: TRBJ2-5
d_gene: TRBD2
abundance: NA
CDR3nt: TGTGCCAGCAGCCCTCAAGCGGGGGGGCTTCCAGAGACCCAGTACTTC
CDR3aa: CASSPQAGGLPETQYF

v_gene: TRBV5-1
j_gene: TRBJ2-2
d_gene: TRBD1
abundance: NA
CDR3nt: TGCGCCAGCAGTCTCTGGACAGGGGAGATCGGGGAGCTGTTTTTT
CDR3aa: CASSLWTGEIGELFF

v_gene: TRBV6-2/TRBV6-3
j_gene: TRBJ2-1
d_gene: NA
abundance: NA
CDR3nt: TGTGCCAGCAGCGACCGGGGGTGGTCCTACAATGAGCAGTTCTTC
CDR3aa: CASSDRGWSYNEQFF

v_gene: TRBV20-1
j_gene: TRBJ2-7
d_gene: TRBD1
abundance: NA
CDR3nt: TGCAGTGCGGGGGAGCAGGGACAGCACTTC
CDR3aa: CSAGEQGQHF

v_gene: TRBV19
j_gene: TRBJ2-3
d_gene: TRBD2
abundance: NA
CDR3nt: TGTGCCAGTAGTCCCGTGGGACTAGCGGGGGGGCAGCATCCCACAGATACGCAGTATTTT
CDR3aa: CASSPVGLAGGQHPTDTQYF

v_gene: TRBV5-1
j_gene: TRBJ2-7
d_gene: TRBD1
abundance: NA
CDR3nt: TGCGCCAGCAGCTTGGGAGTGGACAGGGACCACGAGCAGTACTTC
CDR3aa: CASSLGVDRDHEQYF

v_gene: TRBV5-4
j_gene: TRBJ2-7
d_gene: TRBD1
abundance: NA
CDR3nt: TGTGCCAGCAGTCAGACCGGGACAGGGCTCCCCGAGCAGTACTTC
CDR3aa: CASSQTGTGLPEQYF

v_gene: TRBV20-1
j_gene: TRBJ1-1
d_gene: NA
abundance: NA
CDR3nt: TGCAGTGCTAGTCGGCAGGTTGTCACTGAAGCTTTCTTT
CDR3aa: CSASRQVVTEAFF

v_gene: TRBV4-3
j_gene: TRBJ1-4
d_gene: NA
abundance: NA
CDR3nt: TGCGCCAGCAGCCAAGTTGCAGGAGGCGAAAAACTGTTTTTT
CDR3aa: CASSQVAGGEKLFF

v_gene: TRBV6-2/TRBV6-3
j_gene: TRBJ2-7
d_gene: NA
abundance: once
CDR3nt: TGTGCCAGCAGTTGGACGGGGAGCTCCTACGAGCAGTACTTC
CDR3aa: CASSWTGSSYEQYF

v_gene: TRBV28
j_gene: TRBJ2-1
d_gene: TRBD1
abundance: few
CDR3nt: TGTGCCAGCAGGACCGGGACAGTCTTTTTGAGCTCCTACAATGAGCAGTTCTTC
CDR3aa: CASRTGTVFLSSYNEQFF